The following is a TCR beta chain sequence with its context. The sample is drawn from a study of CD8 T cells in Susac syndrome. CD8+ and CD4+ T cells taken from blood had their TCR beta sequenced. It was treatment-naive patients with stable or active relapsing-remitting disease who made up the multiple sclerosis controls. CDR3 length: 16 amino acids. The junction had 9 bases not matched to a gene; V was cut back by 4 bases and J by 5 bases. The authors reverse transcribed roughly 0.5 to 1 ug RNA with random hexamers. A multiplex approach, immunoSEQ multiplex PCR, amplified TCR beta CDR3 across 54 Vbeta and 13 Jbeta. TCRdb re-derived calls from the immunoSEQ multiplex PCR reads in MiXCR, one entry per CDR3 protein. The table has about 71,000 distinct CDR3 sequences, over 90% seen once.

This clonotype was sampled from a human donor with multiple sclerosis. This rearrangement joins TRBV12-3 or TRBV12-4 to TRBJ1-1, with 11 bases matching TRBD1. The material sequenced was CD4+ T cells from PBMCs. CDR3 amino acids: CASSSGQGAGGTEAFF. The CDR3 DNA sequence: TGTGCCAGCAGTTCCGGACAGGGGGCCGGGGGAACTGAAGCTTTCTTT.